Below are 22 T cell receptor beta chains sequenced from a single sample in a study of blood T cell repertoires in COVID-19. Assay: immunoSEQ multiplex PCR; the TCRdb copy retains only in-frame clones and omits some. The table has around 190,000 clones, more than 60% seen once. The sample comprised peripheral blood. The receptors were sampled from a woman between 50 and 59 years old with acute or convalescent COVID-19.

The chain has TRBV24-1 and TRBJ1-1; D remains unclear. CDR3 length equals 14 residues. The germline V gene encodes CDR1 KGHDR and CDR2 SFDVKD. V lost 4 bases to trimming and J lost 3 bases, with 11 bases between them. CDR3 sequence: CATSDNNRDTEAFF. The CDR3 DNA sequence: TGTGCCACCAGTGACAACAACCGGGACACTGAAGCTTTCTTT.

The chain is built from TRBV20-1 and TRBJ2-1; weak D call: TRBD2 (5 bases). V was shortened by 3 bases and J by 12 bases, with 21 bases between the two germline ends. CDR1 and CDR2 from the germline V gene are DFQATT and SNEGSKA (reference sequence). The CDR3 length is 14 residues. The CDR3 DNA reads TGCAGTGCTAGTTCGAGCGTTCCACCCCGGGGGCAGTTCTTC. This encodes CSASSSVPPRGQFF.

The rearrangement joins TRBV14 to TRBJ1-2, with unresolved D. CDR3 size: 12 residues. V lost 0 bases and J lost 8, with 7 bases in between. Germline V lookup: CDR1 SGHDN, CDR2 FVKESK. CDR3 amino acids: CASSQDVRGYTF. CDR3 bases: TGTGCCAGCAGCCAAGATGTCCGGGGCTACACCTTC.

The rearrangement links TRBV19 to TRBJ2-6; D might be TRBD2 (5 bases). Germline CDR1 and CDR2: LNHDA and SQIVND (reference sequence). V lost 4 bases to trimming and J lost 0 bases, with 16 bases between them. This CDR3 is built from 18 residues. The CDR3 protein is CASSNRGSAYSGANVLTF. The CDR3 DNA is TGTGCCAGTAGTAACCGGGGATCGGCATACTCTGGGGCCAACGTCCTGACTTTC.

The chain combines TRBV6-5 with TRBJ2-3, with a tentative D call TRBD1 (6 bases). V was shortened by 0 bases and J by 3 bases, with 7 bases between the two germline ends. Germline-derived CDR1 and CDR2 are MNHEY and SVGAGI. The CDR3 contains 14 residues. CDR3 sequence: CASSYSTGTDTQYF. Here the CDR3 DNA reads TGTGCCAGCAGTTACTCTACAGGGACAGATACGCAGTATTTT.

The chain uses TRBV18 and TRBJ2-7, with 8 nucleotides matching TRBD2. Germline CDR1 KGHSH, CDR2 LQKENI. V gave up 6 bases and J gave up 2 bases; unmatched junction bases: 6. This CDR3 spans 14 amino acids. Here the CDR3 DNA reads TGTGCCAGCTCGCGGGGGGCTCAAACCTACGAGCAGTACTTC. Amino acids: CASSRGAQTYEQYF. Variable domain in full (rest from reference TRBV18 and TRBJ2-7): NAGVMQNPRHLVRRRGQEARLRCSPMKGHSHVYWYRQLPEEGLKFMVYLQKENIIDESGMPKERFSAEFPKEGPSILRIQQVVRGDSAAYFCASSRGAQTYEQYFGPGTRLTVT.

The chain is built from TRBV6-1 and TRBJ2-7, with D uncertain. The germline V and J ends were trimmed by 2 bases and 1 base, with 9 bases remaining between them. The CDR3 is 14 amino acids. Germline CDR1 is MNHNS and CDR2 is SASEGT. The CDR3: CASSESPGSYEQYF. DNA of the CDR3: TGTGCCAGCAGTGAATCGCCAGGTTCCTACGAGCAGTACTTC.

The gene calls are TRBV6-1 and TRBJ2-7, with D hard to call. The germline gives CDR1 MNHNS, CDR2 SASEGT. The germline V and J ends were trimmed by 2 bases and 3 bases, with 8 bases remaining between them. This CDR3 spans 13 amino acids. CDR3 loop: CASSEYYFYEQYF. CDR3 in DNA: TGTGCCAGCAGTGAATACTACTTCTACGAGCAGTACTTC.

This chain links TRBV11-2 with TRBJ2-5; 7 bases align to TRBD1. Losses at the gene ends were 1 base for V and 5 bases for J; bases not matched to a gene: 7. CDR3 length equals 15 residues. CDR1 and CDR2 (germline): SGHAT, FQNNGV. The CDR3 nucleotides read TGTGCCAGCAGCTTAGTTCCACAGGGGCAGGAGACCCAGTACTTC. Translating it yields CASSLVPQGQETQYF.

The CDR3 reads CASSPQLPGQTYEQYF. CDR3 nucleotides: TGTGCCAGCAGCCCTCAGCTCCCGGGACAGACCTACGAGCAGTACTTC. The chain is built from TRBV14 and TRBJ2-7; 7 bases map to TRBD1. CDR3 length: 16 residues. Germline V lookup: CDR1 SGHDN, CDR2 FVKESK. V shed 4 bases, J shed 2 bases, and the junction held 11 bases outside the gene matches. Based on the CDR3 plus reference TRBV14 and TRBJ2-7, the full variable domain is EAGVTQFPSHSVIEKGQTVTLRCDPISGHDNLYWYRRVMGKEIKFLLHFVKESKQDESGMPNNRFLAERTGGTYSTLKVQPAELEDSGVYFCASSPQLPGQTYEQYFGPGTRLTVT.

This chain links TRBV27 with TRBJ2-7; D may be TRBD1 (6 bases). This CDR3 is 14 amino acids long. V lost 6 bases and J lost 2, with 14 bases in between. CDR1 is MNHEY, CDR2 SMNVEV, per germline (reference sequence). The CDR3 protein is CASSPGTHTYEQYF. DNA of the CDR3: TGTGCCAGCAGCCCCGGGACACACACCTACGAGCAGTACTTC.

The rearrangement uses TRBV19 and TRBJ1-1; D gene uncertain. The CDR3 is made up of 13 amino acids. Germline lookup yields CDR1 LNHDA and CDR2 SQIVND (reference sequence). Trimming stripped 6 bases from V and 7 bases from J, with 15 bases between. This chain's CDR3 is CASRVGQSSEAFF. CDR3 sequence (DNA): TGTGCCAGTAGAGTTGGTCAATCCAGTGAAGCTTTCTTT. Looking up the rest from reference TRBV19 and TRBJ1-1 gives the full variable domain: DGGITQSPKYLFRKEGQNVTLSCEQNLNHDAMYWYRQDPGQGLRLIYYSQIVNDFQKGDIAEGYSVSREKKESFPLTVTSAQKNPTAFYLCASRVGQSSEAFFGQGTRLTVV.

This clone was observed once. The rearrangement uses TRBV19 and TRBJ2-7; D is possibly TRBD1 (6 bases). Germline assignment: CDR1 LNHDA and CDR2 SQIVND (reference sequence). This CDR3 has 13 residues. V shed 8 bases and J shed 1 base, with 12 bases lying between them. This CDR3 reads CASAEDSSYEQYF. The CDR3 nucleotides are TGTGCCAGTGCAGAGGACAGTTCCTACGAGCAGTACTTC.

As DNA, the CDR3 is TGTGCCAGCAGCTCCGCCGGGACAGGGGGGACTGAAGCTTTCTTT. Translating it yields CASSSAGTGGTEAFF. This chain links TRBV6-5 with TRBJ1-1, with 11 bases that match TRBD1. Germline-derived CDR1 and CDR2 are MNHEY and SVGAGI. The trim removed 6 bases at V and 5 bases at J, leaving 8 bases unmatched. CDR3 length equals 15 residues.

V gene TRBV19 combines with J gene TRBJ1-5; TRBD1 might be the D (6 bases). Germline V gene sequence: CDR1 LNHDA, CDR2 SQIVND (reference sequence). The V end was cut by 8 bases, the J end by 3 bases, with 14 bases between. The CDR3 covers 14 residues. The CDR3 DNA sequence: TGTGCCAGTCTACTTACAGGGACCAATCAGCCCCAGCATTTT. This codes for CASLLTGTNQPQHF.

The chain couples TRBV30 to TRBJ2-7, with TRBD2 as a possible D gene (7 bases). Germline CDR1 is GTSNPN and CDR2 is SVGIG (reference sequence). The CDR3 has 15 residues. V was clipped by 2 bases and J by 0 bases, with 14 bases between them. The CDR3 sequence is CAWSLRGGNSYEQYF. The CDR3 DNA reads TGTGCCTGGAGTCTAAGGGGGGGTAACTCCTACGAGCAGTACTTC. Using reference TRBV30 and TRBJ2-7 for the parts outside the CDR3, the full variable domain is SQTIHQWPATLVQPVGSPLSLECTVEGTSNPNLYWYRQAAGRGLQLLFYSVGIGQISSEVPQNLSASRPQDRQFILSSKKLLLSDSGFYLCAWSLRGGNSYEQYFGPGTRLTVT.

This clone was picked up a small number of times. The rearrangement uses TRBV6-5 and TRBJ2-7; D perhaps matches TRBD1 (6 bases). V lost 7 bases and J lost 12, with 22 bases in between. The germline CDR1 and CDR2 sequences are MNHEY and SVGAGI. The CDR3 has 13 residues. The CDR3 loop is CASILTSGQNPYF. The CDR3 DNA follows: TGTGCCAGCATCTTGACATCCGGACAGAACCCGTACTTC.

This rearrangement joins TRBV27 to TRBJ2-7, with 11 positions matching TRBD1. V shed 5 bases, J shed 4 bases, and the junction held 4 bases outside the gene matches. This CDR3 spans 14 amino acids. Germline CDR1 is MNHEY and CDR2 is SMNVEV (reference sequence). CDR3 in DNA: TGTGCCAGCAGTCCCCGGGACAGGGGGTACGAGCAGTACTTC. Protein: CASSPRDRGYEQYF.

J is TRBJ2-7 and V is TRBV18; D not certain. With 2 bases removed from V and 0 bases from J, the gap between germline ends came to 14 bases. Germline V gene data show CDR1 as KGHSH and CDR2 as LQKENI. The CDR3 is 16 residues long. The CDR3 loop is CASSPYTGSVSYEQYF. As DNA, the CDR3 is TGTGCCAGCTCACCATACACCGGGTCCGTCTCCTACGAGCAGTACTTC. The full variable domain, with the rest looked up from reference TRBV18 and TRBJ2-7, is NAGVMQNPRHLVRRRGQEARLRCSPMKGHSHVYWYRQLPEEGLKFMVYLQKENIIDESGMPKERFSAEFPKEGPSILRIQQVVRGDSAAYFCASSPYTGSVSYEQYFGPGTRLTVT.

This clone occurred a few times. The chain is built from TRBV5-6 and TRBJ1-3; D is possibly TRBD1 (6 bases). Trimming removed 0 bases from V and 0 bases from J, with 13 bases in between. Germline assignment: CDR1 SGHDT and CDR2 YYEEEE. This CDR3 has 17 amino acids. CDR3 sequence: CASSLAQGLLSGNTIYF. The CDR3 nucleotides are TGTGCCAGCAGCTTGGCACAGGGCCTCCTCTCTGGAAACACCATATATTTT.

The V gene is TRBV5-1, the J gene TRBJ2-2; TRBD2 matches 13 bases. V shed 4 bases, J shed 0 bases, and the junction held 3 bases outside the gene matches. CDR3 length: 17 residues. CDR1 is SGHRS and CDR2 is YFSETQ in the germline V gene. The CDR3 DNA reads TGCGCCAGCAGCACAGGACTAGCGGGGGCGAACACCGGGGAGCTGTTTTTT. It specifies CASSTGLAGANTGELFF.

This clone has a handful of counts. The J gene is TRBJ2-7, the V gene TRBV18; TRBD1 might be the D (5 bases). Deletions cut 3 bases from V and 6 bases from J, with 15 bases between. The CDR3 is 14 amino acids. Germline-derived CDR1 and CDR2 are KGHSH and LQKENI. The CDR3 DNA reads TGTGCCAGCTCACCGACAACAGGTGGCTCCGAGCAGTACTTC. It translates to CASSPTTGGSEQYF.